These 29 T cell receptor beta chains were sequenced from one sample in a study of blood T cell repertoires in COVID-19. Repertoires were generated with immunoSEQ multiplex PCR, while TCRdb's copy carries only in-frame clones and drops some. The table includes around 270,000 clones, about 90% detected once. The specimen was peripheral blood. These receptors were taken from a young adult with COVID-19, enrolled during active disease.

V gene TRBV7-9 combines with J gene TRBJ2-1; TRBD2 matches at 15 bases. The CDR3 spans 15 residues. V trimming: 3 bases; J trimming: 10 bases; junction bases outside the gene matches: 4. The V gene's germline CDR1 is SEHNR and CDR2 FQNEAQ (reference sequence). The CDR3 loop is CASSFQGLAGGEQFF. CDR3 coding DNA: TGTGCCAGCAGCTTTCAGGGACTAGCGGGAGGAGAGCAGTTCTTC.

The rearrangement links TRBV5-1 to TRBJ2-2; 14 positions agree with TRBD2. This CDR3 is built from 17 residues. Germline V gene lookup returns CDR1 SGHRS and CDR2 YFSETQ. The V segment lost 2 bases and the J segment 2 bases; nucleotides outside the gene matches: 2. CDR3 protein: CASSLGTSGRNTGELFF. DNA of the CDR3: TGCGCCAGCAGCTTAGGGACTAGCGGGAGAAACACCGGGGAGCTGTTTTTT.

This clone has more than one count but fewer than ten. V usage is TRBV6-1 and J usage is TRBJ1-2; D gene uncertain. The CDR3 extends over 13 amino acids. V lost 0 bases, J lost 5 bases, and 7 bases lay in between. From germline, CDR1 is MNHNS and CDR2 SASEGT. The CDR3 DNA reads TGTGCCAGCAGTGAAGCGGCAGATTATGGCTACACCTTC. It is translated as CASSEAADYGYTF.

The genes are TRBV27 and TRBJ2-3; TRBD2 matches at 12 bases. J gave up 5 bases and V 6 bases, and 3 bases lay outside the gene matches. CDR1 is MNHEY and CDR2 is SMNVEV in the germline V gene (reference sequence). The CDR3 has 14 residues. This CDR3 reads CASRLLAGGDTQYF. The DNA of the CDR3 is TGTGCCAGCAGGTTACTAGCGGGAGGAGATACGCAGTATTTT.

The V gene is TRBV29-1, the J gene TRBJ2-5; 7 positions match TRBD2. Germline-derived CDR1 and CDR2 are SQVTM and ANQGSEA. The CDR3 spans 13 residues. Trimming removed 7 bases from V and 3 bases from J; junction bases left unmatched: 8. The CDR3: CSASGGREETQYF. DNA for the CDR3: TGCAGCGCCTCGGGAGGAAGGGAAGAGACCCAGTACTTC.

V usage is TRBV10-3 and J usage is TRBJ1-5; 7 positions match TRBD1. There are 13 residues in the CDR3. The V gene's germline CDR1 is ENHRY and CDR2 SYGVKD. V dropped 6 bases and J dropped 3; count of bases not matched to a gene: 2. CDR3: CAIRDRDNQPQHF. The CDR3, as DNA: TGTGCCATCAGAGACAGGGACAATCAGCCCCAGCATTTT.

CDR3 sequence: CASSEQGQETQYF. CDR3 coding DNA: TGTGCCAGCAGTGAACAGGGGCAAGAGACCCAGTACTTC. The gene calls are TRBV2 and TRBJ2-5, with D possibly TRBD1 on 6 matching bases. The germline gives CDR1 SNHLY, CDR2 FYNNEI. The ends were cut back, 2 bases at V and 2 bases at J, with 6 bases in the middle. The CDR3 runs to 13 residues.

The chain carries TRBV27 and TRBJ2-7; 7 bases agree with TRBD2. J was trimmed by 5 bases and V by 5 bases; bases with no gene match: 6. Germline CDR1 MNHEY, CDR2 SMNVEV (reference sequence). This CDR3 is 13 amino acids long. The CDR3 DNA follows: TGTGCCAGCAGTGAGGCGGGAGAGCACGAGCAGTACTTC. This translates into CASSEAGEHEQYF.

This CDR3 is CASSLIGAGGNEQFF. CDR3 nucleotides: TGTGCCAGCAGCTTAATCGGAGCCGGGGGCAATGAGCAGTTCTTC. The chain employs TRBV11-2 and TRBJ2-1, with D possibly TRBD2 on 6 matching bases. The CDR3 loop spans 15 amino acids. Germline CDR1 is SGHAT and CDR2 is FQNNGV. Trimming took off 2 bases at V and 6 bases at J, with 14 bases between the two ends.

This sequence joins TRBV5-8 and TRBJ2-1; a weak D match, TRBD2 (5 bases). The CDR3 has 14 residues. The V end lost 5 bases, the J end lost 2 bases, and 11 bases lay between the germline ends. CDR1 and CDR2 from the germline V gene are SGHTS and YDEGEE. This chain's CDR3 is CASRSGLPYNEQFF. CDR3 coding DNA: TGTGCCAGCAGGTCGGGATTACCCTACAATGAGCAGTTCTTC.

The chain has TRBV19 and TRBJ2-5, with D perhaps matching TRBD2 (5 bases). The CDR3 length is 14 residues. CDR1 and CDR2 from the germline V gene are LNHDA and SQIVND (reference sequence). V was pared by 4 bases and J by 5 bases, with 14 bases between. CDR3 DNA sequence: TGTGCCAGTAGTAAGGTTACCAGAGGGGAGACCCAGTACTTC. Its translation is CASSKVTRGETQYF.

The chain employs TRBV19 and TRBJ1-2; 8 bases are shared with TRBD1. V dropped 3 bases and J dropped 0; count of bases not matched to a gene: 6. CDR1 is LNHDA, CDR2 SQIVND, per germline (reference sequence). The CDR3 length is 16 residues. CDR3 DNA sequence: TGTGCCAGTAGTATCGGATGGGACAGGACTAACTATGGCTACACCTTC. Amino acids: CASSIGWDRTNYGYTF.

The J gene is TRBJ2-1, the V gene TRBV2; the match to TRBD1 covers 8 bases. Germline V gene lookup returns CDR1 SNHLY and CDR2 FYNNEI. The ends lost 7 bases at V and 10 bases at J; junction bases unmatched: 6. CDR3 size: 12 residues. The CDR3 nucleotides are TGTGCCAGCAACGGACAGGGAGACGAGCAGTTCTTC. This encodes CASNGQGDEQFF.

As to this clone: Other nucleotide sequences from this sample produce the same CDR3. The DNA for the CDR3 is TGTGCCAGCAGTTTGGGGCAGTCGTACGAGCAGTACTTC. Translation gives CASSLGQSYEQYF. The rearrangement joins TRBV27 to TRBJ2-7; a weak D match, TRBD1 (5 bases). Germline V CDR1 and CDR2: MNHEY, SMNVEV (reference sequence). V was pared by 3 bases and J by 4 bases, with 10 bases between. The CDR3 extends over 13 amino acids.

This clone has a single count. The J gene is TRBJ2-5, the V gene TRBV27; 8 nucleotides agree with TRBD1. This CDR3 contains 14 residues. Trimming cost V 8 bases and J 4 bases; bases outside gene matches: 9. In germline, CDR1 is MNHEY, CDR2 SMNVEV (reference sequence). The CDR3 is CASGRGRFLETQYF. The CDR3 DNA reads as TGTGCCAGCGGCAGGGGGCGATTTTTAGAGACCCAGTACTTC.

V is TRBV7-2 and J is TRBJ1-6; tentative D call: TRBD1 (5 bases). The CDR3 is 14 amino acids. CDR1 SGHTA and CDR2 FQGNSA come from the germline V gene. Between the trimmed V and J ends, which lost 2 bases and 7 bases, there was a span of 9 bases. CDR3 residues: CASSLQGGNSPLHF. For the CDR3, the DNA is TGTGCCAGCAGCTTACAGGGTGGCAATTCACCCCTCCACTTT.

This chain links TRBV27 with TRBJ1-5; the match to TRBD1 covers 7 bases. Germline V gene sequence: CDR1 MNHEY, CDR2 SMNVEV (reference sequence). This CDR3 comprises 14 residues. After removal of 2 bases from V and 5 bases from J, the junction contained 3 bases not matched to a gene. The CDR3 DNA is TGTGCCAGCAGTTTAGGGACAGCGGATCAGCCCCAGCATTTT. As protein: CASSLGTADQPQHF.

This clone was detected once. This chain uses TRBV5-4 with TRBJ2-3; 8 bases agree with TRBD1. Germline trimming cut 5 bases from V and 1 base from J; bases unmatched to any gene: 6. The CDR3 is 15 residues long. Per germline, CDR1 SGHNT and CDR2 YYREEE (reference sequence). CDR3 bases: TGTGCCAGCAGTCCAGGGGGCGGGGGCACAGATACGCAGTATTTT. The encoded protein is CASSPGGGGTDTQYF.

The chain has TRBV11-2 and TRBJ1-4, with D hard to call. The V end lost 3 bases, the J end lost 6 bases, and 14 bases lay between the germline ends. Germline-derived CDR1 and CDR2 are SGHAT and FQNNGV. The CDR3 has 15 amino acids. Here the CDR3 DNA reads TGTGCCAGCAGCTTTTTCACAAGCGAAGATGAAAAACTGTTTTTT. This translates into CASSFFTSEDEKLFF.

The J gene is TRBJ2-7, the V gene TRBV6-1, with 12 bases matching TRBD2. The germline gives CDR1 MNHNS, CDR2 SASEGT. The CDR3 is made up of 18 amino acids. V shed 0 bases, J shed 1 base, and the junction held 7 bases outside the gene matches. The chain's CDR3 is CASSEAGLAGGRSYEQYF. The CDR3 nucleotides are TGTGCCAGCAGTGAAGCCGGCCTAGCGGGAGGGAGATCCTACGAGCAGTACTTC.

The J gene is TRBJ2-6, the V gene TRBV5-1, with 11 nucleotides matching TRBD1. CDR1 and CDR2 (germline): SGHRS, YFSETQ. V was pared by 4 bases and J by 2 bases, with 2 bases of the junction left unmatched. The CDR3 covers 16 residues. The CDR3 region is CASSPGQGAGANVLTF. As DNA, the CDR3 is TGCGCCAGCAGCCCGGGACAGGGGGCTGGGGCCAACGTCCTGACTTTC.

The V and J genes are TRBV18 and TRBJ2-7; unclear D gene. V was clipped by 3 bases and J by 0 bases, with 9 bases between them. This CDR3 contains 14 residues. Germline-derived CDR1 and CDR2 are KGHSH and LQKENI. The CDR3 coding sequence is TGTGCCAGCTCACCTTCGGCTAGCTCCTACGAGCAGTACTTC. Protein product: CASSPSASSYEQYF.

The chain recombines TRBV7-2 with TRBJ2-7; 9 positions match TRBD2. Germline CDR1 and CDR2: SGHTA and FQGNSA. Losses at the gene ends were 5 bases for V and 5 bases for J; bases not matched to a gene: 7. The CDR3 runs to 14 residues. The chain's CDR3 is CASSDSGSLHEQYF. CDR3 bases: TGTGCCAGCAGCGATAGCGGGAGTCTTCACGAGCAGTACTTC.

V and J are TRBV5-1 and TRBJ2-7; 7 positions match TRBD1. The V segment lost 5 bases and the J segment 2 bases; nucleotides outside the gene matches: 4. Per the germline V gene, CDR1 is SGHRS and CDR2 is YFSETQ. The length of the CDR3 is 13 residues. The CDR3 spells CASRTGTTYEQYF. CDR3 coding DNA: TGCGCCAGCAGGACAGGGACCACCTACGAGCAGTACTTC.

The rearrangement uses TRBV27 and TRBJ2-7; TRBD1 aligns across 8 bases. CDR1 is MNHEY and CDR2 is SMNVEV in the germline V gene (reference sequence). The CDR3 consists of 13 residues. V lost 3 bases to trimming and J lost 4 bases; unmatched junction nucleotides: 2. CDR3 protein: CASSLGQDYEQYF. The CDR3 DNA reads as TGTGCCAGCAGTTTGGGACAGGATTACGAGCAGTACTTC.

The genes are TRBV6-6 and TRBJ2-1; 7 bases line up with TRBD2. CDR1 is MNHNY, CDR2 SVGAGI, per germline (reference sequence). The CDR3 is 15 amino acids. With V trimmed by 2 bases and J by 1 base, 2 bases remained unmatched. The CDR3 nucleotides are TGTGCCAGCAGTTACGGGAGGGGATCCTACAATGAGCAGTTCTTC. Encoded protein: CASSYGRGSYNEQFF.

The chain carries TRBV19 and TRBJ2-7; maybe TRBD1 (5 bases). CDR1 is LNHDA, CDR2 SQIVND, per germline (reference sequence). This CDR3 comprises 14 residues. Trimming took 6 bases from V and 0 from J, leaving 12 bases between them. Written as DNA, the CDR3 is TGTGCCAGTAGCCAGGGCAGTCCCTCCTACGAGCAGTACTTC. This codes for CASSQGSPSYEQYF. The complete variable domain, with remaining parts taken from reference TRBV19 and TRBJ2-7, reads DGGITQSPKYLFRKEGQNVTLSCEQNLNHDAMYWYRQDPGQGLRLIYYSQIVNDFQKGDIAEGYSVSREKKESFPLTVTSAQKNPTAFYLCASSQGSPSYEQYFGPGTRLTVT.

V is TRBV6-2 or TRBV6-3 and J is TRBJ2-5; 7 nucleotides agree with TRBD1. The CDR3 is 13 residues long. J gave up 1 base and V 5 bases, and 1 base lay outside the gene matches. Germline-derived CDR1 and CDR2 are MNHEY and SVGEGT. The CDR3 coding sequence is TGTGCCAGCAGTGACAGGGTCCAAGAGACCCAGTACTTC. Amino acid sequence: CASSDRVQETQYF.

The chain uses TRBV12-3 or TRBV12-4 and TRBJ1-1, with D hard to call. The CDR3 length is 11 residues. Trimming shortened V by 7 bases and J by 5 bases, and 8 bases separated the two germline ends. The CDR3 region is CASTSGTEAFF. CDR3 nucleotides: TGTGCCAGCACCTCGGGGACTGAAGCTTTCTTT.